A selection of T cell receptor beta chains follows, all from one sample in a study of blood T cell repertoires in COVID-19. Assay: immunoSEQ multiplex PCR; the TCRdb copy retains only in-frame clones and omits some. The table lists approximately 150,000 clones, roughly four fifths of them singletons. Sequences were obtained from peripheral blood. These receptors were taken from a man in his 60s with active or convalescent COVID-19. Both conserved end residues are part of each CDR3. The D gene is left open where the match is weak. A clone size is listed for some rows: how often the clone was seen (once, few, many), or a class if it is expanded.

TRBV5-1,TRBJ1-1,NA,NA,CASSLIESGFNTEAFF,TGCGCCAGCAGTTTAATCGAATCAGGGTTTAACACTGAAGCTTTCTTT
TRBV6-5,TRBJ2-5,NA,NA,CASSLLGQAGPETQYF,TGTGCCAGCAGTTTATTAGGGCAGGCGGGGCCGGAGACCCAGTACTTC
TRBV5-6,TRBJ2-2,TRBD2,once,CASSFLAGGTGELFF,TGTGCCAGCAGCTTTCTAGCGGGAGGGACCGGGGAGCTGTTTTTT
TRBV13,TRBJ1-2,TRBD1,NA,CASSSKDRGLDGYTF,TGTGCCAGCAGTTCCAAGGACAGGGGCCTAGATGGCTACACCTTC
TRBV13,TRBJ2-3,NA,NA,CASSLSGDSPADTQYF,TGTGCCAGCAGCTTATCTGGGGACTCCCCCGCAGATACGCAGTATTTT
TRBV7-6,TRBJ2-5,NA,NA,CASSSRTFQETQYF,TGTGCCAGCAGCTCGAGGACATTCCAAGAGACCCAGTACTTC
TRBV28,TRBJ2-3,TRBD2,NA,CASSPISGGGTDTQYF,TGTGCCAGCAGCCCCATTTCGGGAGGGGGCACAGATACGCAGTATTTT
TRBV5-4,TRBJ2-1,NA,NA,CASSSAGRPYNEQFF,TGTGCCAGCAGCTCGGCGGGACGCCCCTACAATGAGCAGTTCTTC
TRBV7-2,TRBJ2-7,TRBD2,NA,CASSLGASGRGLSYEQYF,TGTGCCAGCAGCTTAGGCGCTAGCGGGAGGGGTTTGTCCTACGAGCAGTACTTC
TRBV6-5,TRBJ2-2,NA,NA,CASNPSAGGELFF,TGTGCCAGCAATCCTAGCGCGGGCGGGGAGCTGTTTTTT
TRBV2,TRBJ2-7,NA,NA,CASSATVRVYEQYF,TGTGCCAGCAGCGCGACAGTGAGAGTCTACGAGCAGTACTTC
TRBV9,TRBJ2-2,NA,NA,CASSGPGASGPMSTGELFF,TGTGCCAGCAGCGGCCCGGGGGCTAGCGGCCCGATGAGCACCGGGGAGCTGTTTTTT
TRBV5-1,TRBJ1-6,NA,NA,CASSLGRGNSPLHF,TGCGCCAGCAGCTTAGGCAGGGGTAATTCACCCCTCCACTTT
TRBV12-5,TRBJ2-2,TRBD1,NA,CASGHYRGSTGELFF,TGTGCTAGTGGTCACTACAGGGGGAGCACCGGGGAGCTGTTTTTT
TRBV3-1/TRBV3-2,TRBJ2-7,NA,once,CASSPRQRDEQYF,TGTGCCAGCAGCCCCCGACAACGGGATGAGCAGTACTTC
TRBV3-1/TRBV3-2,TRBJ2-7,NA,once,CASTTEQGGTYEQYF,TGTGCCAGCACCACCGAACAGGGCGGAACCTACGAGCAGTACTTC
TRBV5-5,TRBJ1-5,NA,NA,CASSLAEGQAANQPQHF,TGTGCCAGCAGCTTGGCGGAGGGGCAGGCGGCCAATCAGCCCCAGCATTTT
TRBV27,TRBJ2-2,NA,NA,CASSSLNTGELFF,TGTGCCAGCAGTTCCCTCAACACCGGGGAGCTGTTTTTT
TRBV9,TRBJ2-1,TRBD2,NA,CASSVGGSGSWNEQFF,TGTGCCAGCAGCGTAGGGGGTAGCGGGAGCTGGAATGAGCAGTTCTTC
TRBV11-2,TRBJ2-7,TRBD1,NA,CASRRDRGSYEQYF,TGTGCCAGCAGGAGGGACAGGGGTTCCTACGAGCAGTACTTC
TRBV5-1,TRBJ1-4,TRBD1,NA,CASSPGQRVATNEKLFF,TGCGCCAGCAGCCCGGGACAGAGGGTTGCAACTAATGAAAAACTGTTTTTT
TRBV5-1,TRBJ2-7,TRBD2,NA,CASSLGTSGSKWSYEQYF,TGCGCCAGCAGCTTGGGGACTAGCGGGAGTAAATGGTCCTACGAGCAGTACTTC
TRBV6-5,TRBJ2-5,NA,NA,CASRGGRETQYF,TGTGCCAGCAGGGGGGGGCGAGAGACCCAGTACTTC
TRBV19,TRBJ1-5,NA,NA,CASSPTGRDNQPQHF,TGTGCCAGTAGTCCGACAGGTCGGGACAATCAGCCCCAGCATTTT
TRBV3-1/TRBV3-2,TRBJ2-5,NA,NA,CASSLRGGLETQYF,TGTGCCAGCAGCCTAAGAGGGGGTCTGGAGACCCAGTACTTC
TRBV6-6,TRBJ2-3,TRBD1,NA,CASSYSMGQGTDTQYF,TGTGCCAGCAGTTACTCGATGGGACAGGGGACAGATACGCAGTATTTT
TRBV6-1,TRBJ2-3,TRBD2,NA,CASSEERLAGRTDTQYF,TGTGCCAGCAGTGAAGAGAGGCTAGCGGGTCGCACAGATACGCAGTATTTT
TRBV5-1,TRBJ2-2,TRBD1,NA,CASSYTGTGNTGELFF,TGCGCCAGCAGCTATACCGGGACAGGCAACACCGGGGAGCTGTTTTTT
TRBV6-5,TRBJ1-3,TRBD1,NA,CASSYGTVSGNTIYF,TGTGCCAGCAGTTACGGGACAGTCTCTGGAAACACCATATATTTT